This T cell receptor (beta chain) came from a study of T-cell memory formation after mild COVID-19 (dated by TCRdb to the early 2020s). Some background on the complete study: Most TCR sequence clusters were specific to one of the two donors. T-cell clones expanding and contracting after mild COVID-19 in a couple of donors were tracked by longitudinal TCRalpha and TCRbeta repertoire sequencing. Two young, previously healthy adult volunteers, one female and one male, were included in the cohort.

On the study overall, not on this receptor specifically: Contracting CD4+ clones were located mainly in the CM and EM memory subsets, whereas CD8+ clones were found to be enriched in EMRA. The detection of some responding clones in pre-infection memory suggests that pre-existing cross-reactive memory T cells joined the SARS-CoV-2 response. The study included only two mild cases, and larger cohorts that include severe cases with pre-infection samples were judged to be necessary. The second-wave clones that peaked on day 37 were not confirmed to be SARS-CoV-2 specific. From day 15 to 85, contracting clones showed balanced CD4/CD8 phenotypes, whereas a second wave of clones that expanded from day 15 to 37 leaned towards CD4+.

Sequenced using an Illumina NovaSeq 6000. TCRalpha and TCRbeta cDNA libraries were constructed by 5'RACE with constant-segment primers, with sample barcodes and unique molecular identifiers being introduced. RNA was extracted from every sample with Trizol reagent. Library amplification was performed in two PCR steps, and a second sample barcode and Illumina TruSeq adapters were introduced in the second step. The libraries were sequenced on an Illumina NovaSeq using 2 x 150 bp paired-end reads. The paper's data handling went like this. Demultiplexing of reads and collapsing into UMI-guided consensus sequences were performed with migec v1.2.7. Using mixcr v2.1.11, UMI consensuses were aligned to TRA and TRB V and J templates and then assembled into clonotypes. A clonotype was counted as expanded or contracted only when both edgeR and NoisET called the clonotype significant, with the noise models trained on biological replicates. For edgeR calls, a false discovery rate-adjusted p below 0.01 and a log2 fold-change threshold of 1 were applied. As an exploratory analysis of dynamics, max-normalized trajectories of the 1000 most abundant clonotypes were examined with PCA combined with hierarchical clustering. The CD4 or CD8 phenotype of responding clones was assigned using the separately sequenced CD4+ and CD8+ repertoires. Through fastp at Q25 and MiXCR, TCRdb rebuilt clones from the public reads, retaining in-frame beta chains. All rows with the same CDR3 protein become a single entry with the most common DNA and genes. The V and J calls and clone size come from TCRdb's table, not from the authors' own analysis. This sample lists approximately 150,000 distinct CDR3 sequences; about 14% were detected once. The ten largest make up roughly 14% of the sample.

There are a few counts of this clonotype. Its antigen specificity is not known. The input lacks base qualities; no much larger clone sits a single base away. Ficoll-Paque density gradient centrifugation was used to isolate PBMCs. The CDR3 covers 15 residues, taking in both the cysteine and the phenylalanine. This entry keeps only the CDR3 DNA: 45 bases, framed from base 1. V trim: 5 bases; J trim: 6 bases; unmatched bases: 6. CDR1 MGHDK and CDR2 SYGVNS are derived from the germline V gene. The sequencing input was PBMCs or a T cell subset sorted from them (not recorded which). This sequence originates from an adult woman who had mild COVID-19 (a few samples of this study predate the infection). The sample titles of this study are shuffled in the database, so cell type and time point are left out; the donor was told from shared clones. The chain is made from TRBV25-1 and TRBJ2-1, with 11 junctional bases fitting TRBD2. The bases are TGTGCCAGCAGTAAGGAACTAGCGGGAGTCAATGAGCAGTTCTTC. Translated, it gives CASSKELAGVNEQFF.